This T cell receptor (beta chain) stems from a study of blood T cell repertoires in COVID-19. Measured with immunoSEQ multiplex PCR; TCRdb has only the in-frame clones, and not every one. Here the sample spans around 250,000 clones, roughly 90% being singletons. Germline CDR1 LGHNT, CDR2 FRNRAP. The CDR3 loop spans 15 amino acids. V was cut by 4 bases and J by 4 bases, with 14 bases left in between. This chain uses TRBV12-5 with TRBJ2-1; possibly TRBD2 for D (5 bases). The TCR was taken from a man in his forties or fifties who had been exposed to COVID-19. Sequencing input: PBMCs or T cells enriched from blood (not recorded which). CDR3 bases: TGTGCTAGTGGTTCCCCCGGGGTAGCTTACAATGAGCAGTTCTTC. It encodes CASGSPGVAYNEQFF.